This T cell receptor beta chain emerged from a study of T cell responses to AZD1222 COVID-19 vaccine. This CDR3 is built from 12 residues. V was trimmed by 2 bases and J by 4 bases, leaving 7 bases between them. Germline-derived CDR1 and CDR2 are SGHRS and YFSETQ. This clone was counted only a few times. Generated by immunoSEQ multiplex PCR, the TCRdb table keeps only in-frame clones and is missing some. This sample yields 120,000 or so clones, of which about 87% are seen a single time; around 9.3% belongs to the top ten. The specimen was peripheral blood, collected on day 0 of AZD1222 vaccination. This chain connects TRBV5-1 to TRBJ2-7; D remains unclear. The clonotype comes from an adult in good health. The CDR3 protein is CASSLGRYEQYF. In DNA, the CDR3 is TGCGCCAGCAGCTTAGGAAGATACGAGCAGTACTTC.